This is a list of T cell receptor beta chains from one sample in a study of shared clonotypes between healthy human individuals. Sequenced by immunoSEQ multiplex PCR; TCRdb stores in-frame clones only, minus some. Of roughly 2.4 million clones in the sample, approximately 96% were seen once. The specimen sequenced was naive CD4+ T cells sorted from blood. The source of these receptors is a man younger than 30 in good health. The CDR3 runs from the conserved cysteine through the conserved F or W. Each record gives: V gene, clone size, CDR3 protein. Some rows have no size entry. The others give once, few or many, or a class for an expanded clone.

TRBV7-6	NA	CASSLLSGAIGFYEQYF
TRBV18	NA	CASSPQRLGQGRETQYF
TRBV6-5	once	CASRDSPYEQYF
TRBV4-1	NA	CASSQVRERYGYTF
TRBV27	NA	CASSLVRDDEQYF
TRBV7-9	NA	CASSLAGGVETQYF
TRBV5-1	NA	CASSHGGQETQYF
TRBV7-9	NA	CASTPAETQYF
TRBV5-1	once	CASTGTGASGANVLTF
TRBV7-8	once	CASSAPVDTQYF
TRBV27	NA	CASSGLQGRVGYTF
TRBV6-6	NA	CASTVKRETYNEQFF
TRBV10-3	NA	CAISESGQGAEKLFF
TRBV30	NA	CAWRASTGVTGELFF
TRBV30	NA	CACENRGIGTEAFF
TRBV6-6	NA	CATVGSSGEPHTQYF
TRBV14	NA	CASSPGGYEQYF
TRBV6-1	NA	CASRRGNQPQHF
TRBV6-1	NA	CASMVEYEQYF
TRBV19	once	CASSIGGGNTGELFF
TRBV5-1	NA	CASSSGRGGETQYF
TRBV6-5	NA	CASSVHRDYYEQYF
TRBV21-1	NA	CASSTSVSSNEKLFF
TRBV27	NA	CASSKGQDRYGYTF
TRBV4-1	NA	CASSQGDAYITDTQYF
TRBV18	once	CASSPPGQVFADTQYF
TRBV11-2	NA	CASSLGPGNNEQFF
TRBV10-3	NA	CAISDAREIPSTDTQYF
TRBV18	NA	CASSPLDTGSGYGYTF
TRBV28	NA	CASTLGGAGARDTQYF
TRBV5-1	once	CASSLGRERSYNEQFF
TRBV7-6	NA	CASSLAPGYEQYF
TRBV13	NA	CASSPGRLGNEQFF
TRBV30	NA	CACTGQTEAKNIQYF
TRBV6-1	once	CASSEPPGSRSGYEQYF
TRBV5-8	NA	CASRVRLAGGKNIQYF
TRBV2	NA	CASRLQGYGYTF
TRBV30	NA	CAWSVGLGAFF
TRBV7-8	once	CASSPQMSEHQPQHF
TRBV4-1	NA	CASSQAGGFNYYEQYF
TRBV2	NA	CASRGGGSYTF
TRBV7-8	NA	CASSGDRGKGYTF
TRBV30	NA	CAWSFPGQGVISTHEQYF
TRBV6-5	NA	CASGRQRDQPQHF
TRBV10-2	NA	CASSEWGPGANVLTF
TRBV30	NA	CAYNRDRGHEQYF
TRBV7-9	NA	CASSLATGTGGRKLFF